Detailed here is one T cell receptor (beta chain). Its antigen is not known. Here immunoSEQ multiplex PCR was the method, and the copy in TCRdb shows in-frame clones only, minus some. The top ten clones hold 0.15% to 0.2% of a sample with about 88,000 clones, over 90% of them seen once. The data belong to a study of graft-versus-host responses after intestinal transplantation. The CDR3 consists of 13 residues. Germline V lookup: CDR1 MNHNS, CDR2 SASEGT. V was cut by 8 bases and J by 4 bases, with 12 bases left in between. The sample was unstimulated CD4+ T cells sorted from spleen or lymph node cells, taken before transplant. This clonotype was obtained from a human donor who was the organ donor for an intestinal transplant. The rearrangement uses TRBV6-1 and TRBJ2-1; D not certain. In nucleotides, the CDR3 is TGTGCCAGCGTGACTCCAATATACAATGAGCAGTTCTTC. Translating it yields CASVTPIYNEQFF.